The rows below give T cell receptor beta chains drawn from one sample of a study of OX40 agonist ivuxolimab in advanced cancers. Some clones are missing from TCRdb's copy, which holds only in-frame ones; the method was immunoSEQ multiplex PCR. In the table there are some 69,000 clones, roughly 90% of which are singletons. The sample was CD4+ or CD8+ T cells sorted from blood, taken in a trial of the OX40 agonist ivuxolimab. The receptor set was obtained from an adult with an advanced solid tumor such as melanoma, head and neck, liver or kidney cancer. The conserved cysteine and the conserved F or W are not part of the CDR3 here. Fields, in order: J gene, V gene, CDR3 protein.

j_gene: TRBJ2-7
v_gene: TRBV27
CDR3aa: ASRDSIYEQY

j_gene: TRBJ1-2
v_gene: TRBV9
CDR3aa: ASSVDNYGYT

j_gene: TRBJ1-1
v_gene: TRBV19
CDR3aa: ASSFAGLRAEAF

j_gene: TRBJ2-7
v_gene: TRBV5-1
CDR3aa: ASSLEAGGSYEQY

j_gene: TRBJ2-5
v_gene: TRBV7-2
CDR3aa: ASSLWWTETQETQY

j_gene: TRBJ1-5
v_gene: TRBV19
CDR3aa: ASSRTGMVYQPQH

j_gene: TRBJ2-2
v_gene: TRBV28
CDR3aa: ASSPLRATNTGELF

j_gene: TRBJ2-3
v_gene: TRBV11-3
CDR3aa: ASSLLASGMGTDTQY

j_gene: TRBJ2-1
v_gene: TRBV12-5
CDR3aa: ASGLTPGAGGPGGNEQF

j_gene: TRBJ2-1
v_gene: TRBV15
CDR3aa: ATSRGLSYNEQF

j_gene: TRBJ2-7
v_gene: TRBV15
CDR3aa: ATSRGRGTFYEQY

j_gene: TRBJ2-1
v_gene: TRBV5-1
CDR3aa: ASSPLLSAGRNEQF

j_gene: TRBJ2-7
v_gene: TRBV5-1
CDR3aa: ASSLPGQGSSYEQY

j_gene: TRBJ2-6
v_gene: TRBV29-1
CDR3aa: SVATMGAGANVLT

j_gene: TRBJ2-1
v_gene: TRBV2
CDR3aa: ASRGGAPASYNEQF

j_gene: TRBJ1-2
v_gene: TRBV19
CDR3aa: ASITSSEVTRRGYT

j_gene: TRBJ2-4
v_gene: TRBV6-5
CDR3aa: ASGRGAKNIQY

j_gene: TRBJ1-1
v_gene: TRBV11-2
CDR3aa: ASSHLGPRMNTEAF

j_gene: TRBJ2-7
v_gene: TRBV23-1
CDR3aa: ASSQRDTARGYEQY

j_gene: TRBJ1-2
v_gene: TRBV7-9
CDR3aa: ASSLVNPNYGYT

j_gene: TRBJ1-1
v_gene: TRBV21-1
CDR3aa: ASSIQDRGPFMNTEAF

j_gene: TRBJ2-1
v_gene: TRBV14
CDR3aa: ASSQLGTSGRVEQF

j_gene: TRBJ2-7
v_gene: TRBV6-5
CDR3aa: ASSSPDREKKY

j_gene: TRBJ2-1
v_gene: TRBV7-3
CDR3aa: ASSLSGTRNEQF

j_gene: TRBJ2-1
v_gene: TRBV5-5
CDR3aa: ASSYGLASRGNEQF

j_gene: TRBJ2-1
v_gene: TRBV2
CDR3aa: ASSGGLGGHNEQF

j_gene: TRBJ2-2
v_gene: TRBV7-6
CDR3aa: ASSPRTANTGELF

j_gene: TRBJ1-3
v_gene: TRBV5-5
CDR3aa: ASSLGTVLAGNTIY

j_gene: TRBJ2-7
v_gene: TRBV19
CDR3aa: ASSPTTSSYEQY

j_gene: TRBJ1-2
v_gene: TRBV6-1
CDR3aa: ASHRQGWNYGYT

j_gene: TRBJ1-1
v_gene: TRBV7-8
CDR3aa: ASSLTRTGGSNTEAF

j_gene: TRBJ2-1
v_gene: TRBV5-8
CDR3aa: ASSWWSGREFEQF

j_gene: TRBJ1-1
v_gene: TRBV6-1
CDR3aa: ASSESGGTEAF

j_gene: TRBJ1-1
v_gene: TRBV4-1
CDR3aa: ASSQEIISRVANPAEAF

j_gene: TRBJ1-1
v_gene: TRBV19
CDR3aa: AIADRAAEAF

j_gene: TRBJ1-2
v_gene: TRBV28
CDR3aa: ASIGDTRSYGYT

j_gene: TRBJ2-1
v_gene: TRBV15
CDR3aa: ATSRDRDSFWGEQF

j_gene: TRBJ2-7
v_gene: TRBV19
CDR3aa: ASTPTGVNEQY

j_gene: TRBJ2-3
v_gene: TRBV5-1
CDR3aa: ASSSGLGQKVSTDTQY

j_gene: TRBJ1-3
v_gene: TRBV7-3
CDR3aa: ASSPGAPHSGNTIY

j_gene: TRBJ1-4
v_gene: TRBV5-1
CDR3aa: ASSGGTGGREKLF

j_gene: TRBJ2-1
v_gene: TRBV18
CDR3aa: ASSTEVAFNEQF

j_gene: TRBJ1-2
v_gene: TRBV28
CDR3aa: ASSLLGVGYT

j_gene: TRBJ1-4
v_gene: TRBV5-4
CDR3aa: ASSLRPGYEKLF

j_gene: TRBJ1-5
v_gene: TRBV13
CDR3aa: ASSRRTGGNQPQH

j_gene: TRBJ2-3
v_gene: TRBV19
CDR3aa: ASSLSGRAADTQY

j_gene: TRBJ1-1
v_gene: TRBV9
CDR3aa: ASTKVDRGGTEAF

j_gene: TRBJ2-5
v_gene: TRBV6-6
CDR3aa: ASKWSRGETQY

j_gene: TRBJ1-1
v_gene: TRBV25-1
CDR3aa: ASSVGGQGEAF

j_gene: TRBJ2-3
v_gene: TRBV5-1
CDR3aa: ASTPSLAETDTQY

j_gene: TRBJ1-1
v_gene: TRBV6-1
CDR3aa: ASSDSLKTEAF

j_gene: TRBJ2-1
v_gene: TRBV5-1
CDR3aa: ASSLVWDSEQF

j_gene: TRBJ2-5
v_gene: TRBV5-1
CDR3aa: ASSREGQETQY

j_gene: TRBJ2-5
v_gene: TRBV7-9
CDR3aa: ASSSGHLQETQY

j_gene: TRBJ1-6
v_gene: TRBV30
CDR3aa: AWSQGAGGRNSPLH

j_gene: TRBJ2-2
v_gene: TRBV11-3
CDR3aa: ASSSNTGELF

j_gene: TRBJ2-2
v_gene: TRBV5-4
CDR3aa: ASRSEEQPNTGELF

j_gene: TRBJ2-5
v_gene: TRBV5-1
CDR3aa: ASSSPSAGLQETQY